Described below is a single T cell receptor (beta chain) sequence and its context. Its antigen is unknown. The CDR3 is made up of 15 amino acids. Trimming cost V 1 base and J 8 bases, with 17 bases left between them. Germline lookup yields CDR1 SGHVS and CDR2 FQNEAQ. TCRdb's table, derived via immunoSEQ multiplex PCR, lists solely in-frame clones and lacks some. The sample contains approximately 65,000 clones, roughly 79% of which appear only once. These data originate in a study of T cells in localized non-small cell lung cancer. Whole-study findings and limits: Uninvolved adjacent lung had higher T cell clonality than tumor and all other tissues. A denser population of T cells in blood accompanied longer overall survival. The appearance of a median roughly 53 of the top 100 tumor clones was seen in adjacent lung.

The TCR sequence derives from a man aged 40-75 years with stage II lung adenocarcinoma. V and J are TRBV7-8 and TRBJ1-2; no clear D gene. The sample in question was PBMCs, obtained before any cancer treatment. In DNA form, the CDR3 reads TGTGCCAGCAGCTTAGGGGTCGGACGGTTCGGAGGCTACACCTTC. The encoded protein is CASSLGVGRFGGYTF.